The present TCR beta chain was sequenced within a study of blood T cell repertoires in COVID-19. Overall study: Nucleic acid was either cDNA or gDNA, and it came from T cells, B-cell-depleted T cells, or PBMCs.

In the study's own analysis: Amplification with reference gene primers provided the estimates of nucleated cell counts. Using immunoSEQ multiplex PCR, the repertoire was profiled, and TCRdb retains in-frame clones only, with some absent. That table gives V, J and clone size, and the DNA gave D and trimming. The sample holds under 300,000 clones, 85% seen once. V was pared by 1 base and J by 9 bases, with 16 bases between. Germline assignment: CDR1 ENHRY and CDR2 SYGVKD. The CDR3 loop spans 15 amino acids. Input material: peripheral blood. This TCR came from an older woman with active or convalescent COVID-19. The V call is TRBV10-3, the J call TRBJ2-1, with TRBD2 as a possible D gene (5 bases). This CDR3 is CAISEFYMGGGEQFF. CDR3 bases: TGTGCCATCAGTGAGTTCTACATGGGCGGAGGTGAGCAGTTCTTC.